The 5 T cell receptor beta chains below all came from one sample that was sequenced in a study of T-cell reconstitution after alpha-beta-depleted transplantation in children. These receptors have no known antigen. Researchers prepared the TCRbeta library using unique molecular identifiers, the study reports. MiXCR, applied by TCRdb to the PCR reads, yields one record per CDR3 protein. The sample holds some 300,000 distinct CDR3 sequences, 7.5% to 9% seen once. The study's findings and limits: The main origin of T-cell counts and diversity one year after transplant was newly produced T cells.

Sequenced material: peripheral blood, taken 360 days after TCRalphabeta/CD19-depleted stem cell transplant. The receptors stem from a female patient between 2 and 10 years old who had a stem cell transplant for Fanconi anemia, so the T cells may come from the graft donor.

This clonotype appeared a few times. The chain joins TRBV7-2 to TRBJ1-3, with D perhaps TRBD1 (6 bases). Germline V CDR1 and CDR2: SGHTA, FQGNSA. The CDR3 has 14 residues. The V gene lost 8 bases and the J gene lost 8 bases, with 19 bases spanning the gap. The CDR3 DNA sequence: TGTGCCAGCGGGCTCCGGGGGCTTCAGGACACCATATATTTT. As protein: CASGLRGLQDTIYF.

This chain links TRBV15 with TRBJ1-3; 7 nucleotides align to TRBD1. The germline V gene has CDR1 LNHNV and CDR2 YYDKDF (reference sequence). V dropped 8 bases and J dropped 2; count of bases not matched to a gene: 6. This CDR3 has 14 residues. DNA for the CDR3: TGTGCCACCCTAAAAACAGGGGCTGGAAACACCATATATTTT. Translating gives CATLKTGAGNTIYF.

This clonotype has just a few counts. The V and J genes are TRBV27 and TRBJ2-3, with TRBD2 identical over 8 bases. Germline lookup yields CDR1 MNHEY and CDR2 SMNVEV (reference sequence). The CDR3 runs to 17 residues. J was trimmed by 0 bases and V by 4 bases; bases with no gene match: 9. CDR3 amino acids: CASSYQRGLPSTDTQYF. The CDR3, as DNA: TGTGCCAGCAGTTATCAGCGGGGGCTTCCTAGCACAGATACGCAGTATTTT.

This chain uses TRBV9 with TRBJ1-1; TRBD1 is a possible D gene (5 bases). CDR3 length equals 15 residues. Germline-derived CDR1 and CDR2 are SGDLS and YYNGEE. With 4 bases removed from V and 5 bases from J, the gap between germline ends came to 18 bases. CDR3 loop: CASSPSSGTATEAFF. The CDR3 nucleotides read TGTGCCAGCAGCCCCTCTAGTGGGACGGCTACTGAAGCTTTCTTT.

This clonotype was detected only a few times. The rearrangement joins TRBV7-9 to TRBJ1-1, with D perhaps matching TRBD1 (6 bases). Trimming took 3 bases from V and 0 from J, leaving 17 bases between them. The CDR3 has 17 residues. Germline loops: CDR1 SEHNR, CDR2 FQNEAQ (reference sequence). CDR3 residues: CASSFVGQLRMNTEAFF. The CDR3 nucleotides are TGTGCCAGCAGCTTTGTGGGACAACTCAGGATGAACACTGAAGCTTTCTTT.